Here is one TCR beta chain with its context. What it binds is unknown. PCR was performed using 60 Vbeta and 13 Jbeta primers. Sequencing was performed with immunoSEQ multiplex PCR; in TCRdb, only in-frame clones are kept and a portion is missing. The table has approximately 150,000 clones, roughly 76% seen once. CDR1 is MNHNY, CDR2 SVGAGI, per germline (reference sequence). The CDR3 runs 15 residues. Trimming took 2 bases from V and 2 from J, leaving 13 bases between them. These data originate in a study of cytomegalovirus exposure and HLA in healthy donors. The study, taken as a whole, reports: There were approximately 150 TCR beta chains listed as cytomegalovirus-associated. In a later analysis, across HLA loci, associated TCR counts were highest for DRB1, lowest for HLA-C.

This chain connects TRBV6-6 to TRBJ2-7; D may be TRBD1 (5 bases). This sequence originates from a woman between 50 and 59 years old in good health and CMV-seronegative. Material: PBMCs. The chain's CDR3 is CASSYGGASPYEQYF. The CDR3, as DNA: TGTGCCAGCAGTTACGGTGGGGCTTCCCCCTACGAGCAGTACTTC.